A selection of T cell receptor beta chains follows, all from one sample in a study of long-term antiretroviral therapy in people with HIV. TCRdb's copy holds only in-frame clones and misses some; the assay was immunoSEQ multiplex PCR. The data contain tens of thousands of clones, 70% to 90% of them singletons. The material sequenced was unsorted PBMCs, taken 1.1 years after starting antiretroviral therapy. These TCRs come from a man between 18 and 35 years old with HIV. Each CDR3 is given with its conserved first and last residue. A D gene is named only where the DNA matches it firmly. Size is stated for part of the rows, as once, few or many counts, or as a class when the clone is expanded.

once	-	TRBV5-6	TRBJ2-1	TGTGCCAGCAGCCTGGGACACTCCTACAATGAGCAGTTCTTC	CASSLGHSYNEQFF
-	-	TRBV6-1	TRBJ2-1	TGTGCCAGCAGTCCGGGACCACAGAATGAGCAGTTCTTC	CASSPGPQNEQFF
-	-	TRBV30	TRBJ2-7	TGTGCCTGGAGTCCCCCCCACTACGAGCAGTACTTC	CAWSPPHYEQYF
-	-	TRBV7-8	TRBJ2-5	TGTGCCAGCAGCTTGGGGGTCCGGTCCCAGTACTTC	CASSLGVRSQYF
few	-	TRBV21-1	TRBJ2-7	TGTGCCAGCAGCCGACTAGCGGGGGCCAAGTACGAGCAGTACTTC	CASSRLAGAKYEQYF
once	-	TRBV7-2	TRBJ1-2	TGTGCCAGCAGTTGGGCCGGGGCCGGGGGCTACACCTTC	CASSWAGAGGYTF
-	-	TRBV4-2	TRBJ2-5	TGTGCCAGCAGCCAAGATGCCCTGATCCGCGGCGGAGAGACCCAGTACTTC	CASSQDALIRGGETQYF
-	-	TRBV14	TRBJ1-1	TGTGCCAGCAGCCAAGAGATGGGGGGTCTAACTGAAGCTTTCTTT	CASSQEMGGLTEAFF
-	-	TRBV5-6	TRBJ1-2	TGTGCCAGCAGGGGACATAGCTATGGCTACACCTTC	CASRGHSYGYTF
-	-	TRBV27	TRBJ2-7	TGTGCCAGCAGTTTCGCGACCAAACCTACGAGCCAGTACTTC	CASSFATKPTSQYF
-	TRBD2	TRBV28	TRBJ2-5	TGTGCCAGCAGTTCCGGGGGGGCGAGCCATCGAGAGACCCAGTACTTC	CASSSGGASHRETQYF
-	-	TRBV7-2	TRBJ1-1	TGTGCCAGCAGCTTTTATGGTGGGGGACTTGATGAAGCTTTCTTT	CASSFYGGGLDEAFF
-	TRBD1	TRBV5-1	TRBJ2-5	TGCGCCAGCAGCCCGGGGGGACAGGGTCTAGGGTCCCAGTACTTC	CASSPGGQGLGSQYF
once	-	TRBV30	TRBJ1-2	TGTGCCTGGAGTGTATTGCCCGAGGTCACGGGCTACACCTTC	CAWSVLPEVTGYTF
once	TRBD1	TRBV10-3	TRBJ2-7	TGTGCCATCAGCGGGACAGGGGGAAACTACGAGCAGTACTTC	CAISGTGGNYEQYF
-	TRBD1	TRBV7-9	TRBJ2-3	TGTGCCAGCAGCCACCCGACAGGGTCTAGCACAGATACGCAGTATTTT	CASSHPTGSSTDTQYF
-	TRBD1	TRBV9	TRBJ2-3	TGTGCCAGCAGCGTTGGCAGGGGGTGGGATACGCAGTATTTT	CASSVGRGWDTQYF
-	-	TRBV19	TRBJ2-7	TGTGCCAGTAGTGCTGGAGGGGGGGCGGTCGAGCAGTACTTC	CASSAGGGAVEQYF
few	-	TRBV9	TRBJ2-1	TGTGCCAGCAGCCCGCGACAGACAGACTACAATGAGCAGTTCTTC	CASSPRQTDYNEQFF
-	-	TRBV19	TRBJ1-2	TGTGCCAGTAGGGGAAACATCGTGAGTGGCTACACCTTC	CASRGNIVSGYTF
-	TRBD2	TRBV27	TRBJ2-5	TGTGCCCACGGGGGGCAGTACTTC	CAHGGQYF
-	-	TRBV5-1	TRBJ1-3	TGCGCCAGCAGTTTTGAGGGTCGGAGGAGCTCTGGAAACACCATATATTTT	CASSFEGRRSSGNTIYF
-	TRBD1	TRBV7-8	TRBJ1-2	TGTGCCAGCAGCTTACAGGGGGCTTCCTATGGCTACACCTTC	CASSLQGASYGYTF
-	TRBD1	TRBV5-6	TRBJ2-3	TGTGCCAGCAGCCCGGGGACAGGAGGCCTTCTGGATACGCAGTATTTT	CASSPGTGGLLDTQYF
-	TRBD1	TRBV4-1	TRBJ1-5	TGCGCCAGCAGCCAACAGGCGACAGGGCGGAATCAGCCCCAGCATTTT	CASSQQATGRNQPQHF